The rows below give T cell receptor beta chains drawn from one sample of a study of blood T cells in healthy people across ages. TCRdb recomputed calls from the 5' RACE reads with MiXCR, one row per CDR3 protein. Of about 970,000 distinct CDR3 sequences listed, just over 50% are singletons. The sequencing input was blood. Receptor source: a woman aged 60-70 years in good health. Both conserved end residues are part of each CDR3. Each record gives: clone size, D gene, J gene, V gene, CDR3 protein, CDR3 DNA. The D gene is left open where the match is weak. Clone size is stated in some rows and not others, as once, few, many or a class when expanded.

NA | NA | TRBJ1-4 | TRBV7-2 | CASSLGTRWNPVEKLFF | TGTGCCAGCAGCTTAGGTACCAGGTGGAATCCCGTTGAAAAACTGTTTTTT
few | NA | TRBJ2-2 | TRBV29-1 | CSVGRGGELFF | TGCAGCGTTGGGAGGGGGGGGGAGCTGTTTTTT
NA | NA | TRBJ2-5 | TRBV3-1 | CASSQRGTFEETQYF | TGTGCCAGCAGCCAACGCGGGACGTTCGAAGAGACCCAGTACTTC
NA | NA | TRBJ2-1 | TRBV7-2 | CASSPDQDNEQFF | TGTGCCAGCAGCCCGGACCAGGACAATGAGCAGTTCTTC
few | NA | TRBJ2-7 | TRBV4-2 | CASSQEARTGSEQYF | TGTGCCAGCAGCCAAGAAGCTAGGACTGGGTCCGAGCAGTACTTC
NA | NA | TRBJ1-2 | TRBV4-1 | CASSQVGELYYGYTF | TGCGCCAGCAGCCAAGTGGGGGAACTATACTATGGCTACACCTTC
NA | NA | TRBJ2-7 | TRBV20-1 | CSARATYEQYF | TGCAGTGCTAGGGCGACCTACGAGCAGTACTTC
NA | TRBD1 | TRBJ2-5 | TRBV20-1 | CGTGDYEQYF | TGCGGGACAGGGGACTACGAGCAGTATTTC
NA | NA | TRBJ2-7 | TRBV6-2/TRBV6-3 | CASCRAGGTYEQYF | TGTGCCAGCTGTCGAGCTGGCGGAACCTACGAGCAGTACTTC
NA | NA | TRBJ2-2 | TRBV11-1 | CASSPHLTGELFF | TGTGCCAGCAGCCCTCATCTCACCGGGGAGCTGTTTTTT
NA | NA | TRBJ2-3 | TRBV20-1 | CSAAPPLRVYASTDTQYF | TGCAGTGCCGCGCCCCCCCTGCGGGTCTACGCTAGCACAGATACGCAGTATTTT
NA | NA | TRBJ2-7 | TRBV20-1 | CSARLTGLLRSQYF | TGCAGTGCTAGACTTACGGGGCTCCTGAGGTCCCAGTACTTC
once | NA | TRBJ2-5 | TRBV18 | CASSPSQRETQYF | TGCGCCAGCTCACCAAGTCAGAGGGAGACCCAGTACTTC
NA | NA | TRBJ2-1 | TRBV3-1 | CASSQDRGVGRENNEQFF | TGTGCCAGCAGCCAAGATAGGGGGGTGGGGCGGGAAAACAATGAGCAGTTCTTC
many | TRBD2 | TRBJ2-1 | TRBV18 | CASSPAGRAGTNEQFF | TGTGCCAGCTCACCCGCGGGGAGGGCCGGTACCAATGAGCAGTTCTTC
NA | NA | TRBJ2-7 | TRBV7-3 | CASSSPTVSSYEQYF | TGTGCCAGCAGCTCGCCGACGGTCAGCTCCTACGAGCAGTACTTC
few | TRBD1 | TRBJ1-1 | TRBV18 | CASSGQGVNTEAFF | TGTGCCAGCTCGGGACAGGGCGTGAACACTGAAGCTTTCTTT
NA | NA | TRBJ2-3 | TRBV3-1 | CASSQVRGGTDTQYF | TGTGCCAGCAGCCAAGTCCGTGGCGGAACAGATACGCAGTATTTT
NA | TRBD1 | TRBJ2-7 | TRBV20-1 | CSAVMDRSYEQYF | TGCAGTGCAGTGATGGACAGGTCCTACGAGCAGTACTTC
NA | NA | TRBJ2-3 | TRBV4-3 | CASSQDRPGLGDTQYF | TGCGCCAGCAGCCAAGATCGTCCGGGACTGGGGGATACGCAGTATTTT
NA | NA | TRBJ2-3 | TRBV20-1 | CSALRGSSTDTQYF | TGCAGTGCCCTGAGAGGGTCTAGCACAGATACGCAGTATTTT
NA | TRBD1 | TRBJ1-2 | TRBV2 | CASSDSGTAYGYTF | TGTGCCAGCAGTGATTCCGGGACAGCCTATGGCTACACCTTC
NA | TRBD1 | TRBJ1-2 | TRBV12-3/TRBV12-4 | CASSRDRLNYGYTF | TGTGCCAGCAGTCGGGACAGACTGAACTATGGCTACACCTTC
NA | NA | TRBJ1-5 | TRBV10-3 | CAIRRTDDQPQHF | TGTGCCATCAGGAGGACAGACGATCAGCCCCAGCATTTT
NA | NA | TRBJ1-2 | TRBV6-5 | CASSYVSNYGYTF | TGTGCCAGCAGTTATGTGTCGAACTATGGCTACACCTTC
NA | NA | TRBJ2-7 | TRBV4-1 | CASSQENGITYEQYF | TGCGCCAGCAGCCAAGAGAACGGAATAACCTACGAGCAGTACTTC
NA | NA | TRBJ2-2 | TRBV11-3 | CASSSKDTGELFF | TGTGCCAGCAGCTCGAAAGACACCGGGGAGCTGTTTTTT
NA | TRBD1 | TRBJ1-1 | TRBV29-1 | CSSRTGSGTEAFF | TGCAGCTCCAGGACAGGGTCGGGGACTGAAGCTTTCTTT
NA | TRBD2 | TRBJ2-7 | TRBV6-5 | CASSYSGDYPYEQYF | TGTGCCAGCAGTTACTCGGGGGACTACCCCTACGAGCAGTACTTC
NA | TRBD1 | TRBJ1-5 | TRBV6-2/TRBV6-3 | CASSAQGGERNQPQHF | TGTGCCAGCAGTGCCCAGGGGGGCGAGCGCAATCAGCCCCAGCATTTT
once | TRBD1 | TRBJ2-1 | TRBV6-5 | CASSYSPTGTQFF | TGTGCCAGCAGTTACTCGCCGACAGGGACGCAGTTCTTC
few | TRBD2 | TRBJ2-7 | TRBV4-1 | CASAASGRGYEQYF | TGCGCCAGCGCGGCTAGCGGGAGAGGGTACGAGCAGTACTTC
NA | NA | TRBJ1-5 | TRBV29-1 | CSVVPGFNQPQHF | TGCAGCGTTGTGCCAGGTTTCAATCAGCCCCAGCATTTT
few | NA | TRBJ2-7 | TRBV27 | CASSFQGGGYEQYF | TGTGCCAGCAGTTTCCAGGGAGGGGGCTACGAGCAGTACTTC
NA | NA | TRBJ2-1 | TRBV6-5 | CGSSLRPRVFEEQFF | TGTGGCAGCAGTTTGCGCCCTCGGGTTTTCGAAGAGCAGTTCTTC
NA | NA | TRBJ2-4 | TRBV28 | CASKEGKLLAKNIQYF | TGTGCCAGCAAGGAGGGGAAGTTGCTAGCCAAAAACATTCAGTACTTC
NA | TRBD1 | TRBJ1-1 | TRBV3-1 | CATSGTGATEAFF | TGTGCCACCTCCGGGACAGGGGCCACTGAAGCTTTCTTT
NA | NA | TRBJ1-2 | TRBV6-5 | CASGVVRYYGYTF | TGTGCCAGCGGGGTCGTCCGGTACTATGGCTACACCTTC
few | NA | TRBJ2-5 | TRBV29-1 | CSAYDRAEAQYF | TGCAGCGCATACGACAGAGCTGAGGCCCAGTACTTC
once | TRBD1 | TRBJ2-3 | TRBV5-4 | CASRQGLFSVDTQYF | TGTGCCAGTCGACAGGGCTTGTTTTCTGTCGATACGCAGTATTTT
few | NA | TRBJ2-3 | TRBV6-1 | CASSESGLRTDTQYF | TGTGCCAGCAGTGAAAGCGGACTCCGCACAGATACGCAGTATTTT
few | NA | TRBJ2-5 | TRBV11-2 | CASSLSMAGYLETQYF | TGTGCCAGCAGCCTTAGCATGGCGGGATACTTGGAGACCCAGTACTTC
few | NA | TRBJ2-7 | TRBV4-1 | CASSQEQAYYEQYF | TGCGCCAGCAGCCAAGAACAGGCGTACTACGAGCAGTACTTC
few | TRBD1 | TRBJ2-1 | TRBV18 | CASSPSKGANEQFF | TGTGCCAGCTCACCGTCAAAGGGGGCCAATGAGCAGTTCTTC
many | NA | TRBJ1-4 | TRBV2 | CASRDSTTNEKLFF | TGTGCCAGCAGGGATTCCACAACTAATGAAAAACTGTTTTTT
NA | TRBD1 | TRBJ2-7 | TRBV6-2/TRBV6-3 | CASSWGQLFSYEQYF | TGTGCCAGCAGTTGGGGACAGCTTTTCTCCTACGAGCAGTACTTC
NA | TRBD2 | TRBJ2-7 | TRBV6-2/TRBV6-3 | CASSPYRAGRAREQYF | TGTGCCAGCAGTCCCTATCGGGCCGGGAGGGCAAGGGAGCAGTACTTC
NA | NA | TRBJ2-4 | TRBV15 | CATSRERGNPAKNIQYF | TGTGCCACCAGCAGAGAACGGGGTAACCCGGCCAAAAACATTCAGTACTTC
few | NA | TRBJ2-6 | TRBV6-5 | CASSYDRSGANVLTF | TGTGCCAGCAGTTACGACAGGTCTGGGGCCAACGTCCTGACTTTC
many | TRBD2 | TRBJ2-5 | TRBV10-1 | CASSGGLAGRQETQYF | TGCGCCAGCAGTGGGGGACTAGCGGGTCGGCAAGAGACCCAGTACTTC
NA | NA | TRBJ2-7 | TRBV11-2 | CTSSLDSSSYEQYF | TGTACCAGCAGCTTAGACTCTAGCTCCTACGAGCAGTACTTC
few | NA | TRBJ2-5 | TRBV12-3/TRBV12-4 | CASSLARGDQETQYF | TGTGCCAGCAGTTTAGCTCGGGGTGACCAAGAGACCCAGTACTTC
NA | NA | TRBJ1-2 | TRBV3-1 | CASSQGPLESYGYTF | TGTGCCAGCAGCCAAGGGCCCCTGGAGAGCTATGGCTACACCTTC
NA | NA | TRBJ2-7 | TRBV4-3 | CASSQRRDLAYEQYF | TGCGCCAGCAGCCAGCGCCGGGACTTGGCCTACGAGCAGTACTTC
NA | NA | TRBJ2-3 | TRBV11-2 | CASSLGVDFTQYF | TGTGCCAGCAGCTTAGGAGTGGACTTCACGCAGTATTTT
NA | NA | TRBJ2-6 | TRBV3-1 | CASSPVPIGANVLTF | TGTGCCAGCAGCCCCGTCCCAATTGGGGCCAACGTCCTGACTTTC
NA | NA | TRBJ2-5 | TRBV2 | CASAVGAQETQYF | TGTGCCAGCGCGGTCGGTGCTCAAGAGACCCAGTACTTC